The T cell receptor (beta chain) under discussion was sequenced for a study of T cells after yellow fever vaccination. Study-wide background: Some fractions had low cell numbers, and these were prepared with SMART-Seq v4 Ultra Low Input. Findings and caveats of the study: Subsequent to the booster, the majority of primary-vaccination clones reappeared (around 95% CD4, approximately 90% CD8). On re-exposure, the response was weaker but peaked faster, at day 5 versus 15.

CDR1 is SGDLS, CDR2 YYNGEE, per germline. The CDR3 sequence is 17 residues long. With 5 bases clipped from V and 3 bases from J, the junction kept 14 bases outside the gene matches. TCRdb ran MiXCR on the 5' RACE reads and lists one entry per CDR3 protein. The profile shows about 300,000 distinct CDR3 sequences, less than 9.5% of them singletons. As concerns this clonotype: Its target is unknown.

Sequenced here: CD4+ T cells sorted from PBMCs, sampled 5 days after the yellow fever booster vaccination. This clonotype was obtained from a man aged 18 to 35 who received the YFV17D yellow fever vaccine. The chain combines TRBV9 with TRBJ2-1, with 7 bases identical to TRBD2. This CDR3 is CASRGGAGWDFYNEQFF. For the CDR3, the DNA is TGTGCCAGCAGGGGAGGGGCAGGCTGGGATTTCTACAATGAGCAGTTCTTC.